Presented here are 14 T cell receptor beta chains from one specimen sequenced in a study of shared clonotypes between healthy human individuals. Clones were read by immunoSEQ multiplex PCR, and TCRdb kept only the in-frame ones, dropping some. The table has 550,000 to 700,000 clones, 73% seen once. The sequenced material came from memory CD4+ T cells sorted from blood. Subset defined: CD45RA-negative fraction. These receptors were collected from a woman aged 25 to 39 in good health.

This clone was counted only a few times. This rearrangement joins TRBV28 to TRBJ2-6; D unresolved. This CDR3 has 16 amino acids. CDR1 MDHEN and CDR2 SYDVKM come from the germline V gene. Trimming took off 6 bases at V and 0 bases at J, with 12 bases between the two ends. The CDR3 DNA reads TGTGCCAGCAGCTCCCCCTTCGACTCTGGGGCCAACGTCCTGACTTTC. Translating gives CASSSPFDSGANVLTF.

The chain joins TRBV9 to TRBJ2-1; TRBD2 might be the D (5 bases). Trimming pared 1 base from V and 6 bases from J, leaving 11 bases between. The CDR3 is 14 residues long. Germline CDR1 reads SGDLS; CDR2 reads YYNGEE. CDR3 bases: TGTGCCAGCAGCGTACCAGCACTAGTCAATGAGCAGTTCTTC. Translation: CASSVPALVNEQFF.

V usage is TRBV2 and J usage is TRBJ1-1, with TRBD1 identical over 7 bases. CDR3 length: 11 residues. V shed 6 bases and J 11 bases; nucleotides not matched to a gene: 6. From germline, CDR1 is SNHLY and CDR2 FYNNEI. As DNA, the CDR3 is TGTGCCAGCAGCGTGACAGGGATGGCTTTCTTT. It translates to CASSVTGMAFF.

The rearrangement joins TRBV18 to TRBJ2-1; D might be TRBD1 (5 bases). The CDR3 consists of 17 residues. Germline V CDR1 and CDR2: KGHSH, LQKENI. Trimming left V 4 bases short and J 6 bases short, with 22 bases between. CDR3 sequence reads: CASSRRMQGMVANEQFF. The CDR3 nucleotides read TGTGCCAGCTCACGCCGCATGCAGGGAATGGTGGCCAATGAGCAGTTCTTC.

V and J are TRBV6-6 and TRBJ2-1; 7 nucleotides match TRBD2. The CDR3 contains 16 residues. In germline, CDR1 is MNHNY, CDR2 SVGAGI (reference sequence). V dropped 2 bases and J dropped 4; count of bases not matched to a gene: 8. The CDR3 DNA follows: TGTGCCAGCAGTTACGCTCGGGACTATAATTACAATGAGCAGTTCTTC. Its protein is CASSYARDYNYNEQFF.

This sequence joins TRBV28 and TRBJ2-7; D is unclear. Germline CDR1 is MDHEN and CDR2 is SYDVKM. The V end lost 6 bases, the J end lost 6 bases, and 12 bases lay between the germline ends. This CDR3 is built from 12 residues. CDR3 DNA: TGTGCCAGCAGCCAAGTGTATGCCGAGCAGTACTTC. Amino acid sequence: CASSQVYAEQYF. The full variable domain, in which reference TRBV28 and TRBJ2-7 provide the parts outside the CDR3, is DVKVTQSSRYLVKRTGEKVFLECVQDMDHENMFWYRQDPGLGLRLIYFSYDVKMKEKGDIPEGYSVSREKKERFSLILESASTNQTSMYLCASSQVYAEQYFGPGTRLTVT.

The chain carries TRBV4-2 and TRBJ2-1; maybe TRBD2 (6 bases). Germline V gene data show CDR1 as LGHNA and CDR2 as YNFKEQ. Trimming cost V 1 base and J 7 bases, with 17 bases left between them. The CDR3 runs 16 residues. CDR3 protein: CASSQGPGVLGNEQFF. Written as DNA, the CDR3 is TGTGCCAGCAGCCAAGGCCCGGGAGTCTTGGGTAATGAGCAGTTCTTC.

This clone was counted only a few times. This sequence joins TRBV11-2 and TRBJ2-7; D might be TRBD1 (6 bases). CDR3 length: 12 residues. Trimming stripped 5 bases from V and 3 bases from J, with 8 bases between. Germline V gene lookup returns CDR1 SGHAT and CDR2 FQNNGV. Written as DNA, the CDR3 is TGTGCCAGCAGCGCCAGGGGCTACGAGCAGTACTTC. It encodes CASSARGYEQYF.

V is TRBV5-1 and J is TRBJ1-2; no clear D. V lost 0 bases, J lost 4 bases, and 10 bases lay in between. From germline, CDR1 is SGHRS and CDR2 YFSETQ. The length of the CDR3 is 14 residues. The CDR3 protein is CASSLGQLVYGYTF. The CDR3 DNA follows: TGCGCCAGCAGCTTGGGGCAGCTGGTCTATGGCTACACCTTC.

The rearrangement joins TRBV10-1 to TRBJ1-3; no reliable D call. Germline lookup yields CDR1 WNHNN and CDR2 SYGVQD (reference sequence). The CDR3 sequence is 14 residues long. V lost 7 bases, J lost 1 base, and 11 bases lay in between. The CDR3: CASIPLGSGNTIYF. CDR3 in DNA: TGCGCCAGCATTCCGTTGGGGTCTGGAAACACCATATATTTT.

The gene calls are TRBV7-3 and TRBJ2-6; tentatively, D is TRBD1 or TRBD2 (5 bases each). Germline CDR1 reads SGHTA; CDR2 reads FQGTGA. There are 17 residues in the CDR3. V lost 4 bases to trimming and J lost 0 bases, with 13 bases between them. CDR3 sequence (DNA): TGTGCCAGCAGCTCCCGGGGCGACAGCTCTGGGGCCAACGTCCTGACTTTC. The encoded protein is CASSSRGDSSGANVLTF.

V is TRBV14 and J is TRBJ2-1; D may be TRBD2 (6 bases). Per germline, CDR1 SGHDN and CDR2 FVKESK. V was cut by 2 bases and J by 6 bases, with 11 bases left in between. This CDR3 comprises 14 residues. The CDR3, as DNA: TGTGCCAGCAGCCAATTATCGGGAGTCAATGAGCAGTTCTTC. This translates into CASSQLSGVNEQFF. The whole variable domain, remainder taken from reference TRBV14 and TRBJ2-1, is EAGVTQFPSHSVIEKGQTVTLRCDPISGHDNLYWYRRVMGKEIKFLLHFVKESKQDESGMPNNRFLAERTGGTYSTLKVQPAELEDSGVYFCASSQLSGVNEQFFGPGTRLTVL.

The chain uses TRBV7-9 and TRBJ2-5, with D perhaps TRBD1 or TRBD2 (5 bases each). This CDR3 comprises 17 residues. The V and J ends lost 5 bases and 1 base respectively, with 20 bases between them. CDR1 is SEHNR, CDR2 FQNEAQ, per germline (reference sequence). CDR3 region: CASSPSAGDALQETQYF. In DNA, the CDR3 is TGTGCCAGCAGCCCTAGTGCCGGGGACGCCCTCCAAGAGACCCAGTACTTC.

The V call is TRBV4-2, the J call TRBJ2-1; no firm D call. V was shortened by 3 bases and J by 7 bases, with 16 bases between the two germline ends. The CDR3 runs to 15 residues. The germline gives CDR1 LGHNA, CDR2 YNFKEQ. CDR3: CASSHVDQDRNEQFF. CDR3 in DNA: TGTGCCAGCAGCCACGTCGATCAGGATAGGAATGAGCAGTTCTTC.